Each of the 22 T cell receptor beta chains below was sequenced from the same sample in a study of T cells in localized non-small cell lung cancer (TCRdb year 2020). The method behind the library was the immunoSEQ multiplex PCR assay. TCRdb obtained this table from immuneACCESS and retained in-frame rearrangements with V and J assigned. These tables miss some clones; where compared with another copy, unresolved V genes account for less than half of the shortfall, and the remainder is unexplained. In this sample the table shows 7,000 to 10,000 clones, roughly 59% of which occur a single time. Less than 8.5% of the sample belongs to the ten largest clones. The source material was lymph node tissue, sampled before any cancer treatment. The receptors come from a male donor older than 55 with stage I squamous cell lung carcinoma.

Only a few counts were recorded for this clone. CDR3 residues: CASSQGQAGGYGEQFF. CDR3 DNA: TGTGCCAGCAGCCAAGGCCAGGCGGGAGGCTATGGCGAGCAGTTCTTC. The chain recombines TRBV7-6 with TRBJ2-1; 8 bases line up with TRBD2. With 5 bases clipped from V and 10 bases from J, the junction kept 16 bases outside the gene matches. This CDR3 spans 16 amino acids. The germline CDR1 and CDR2 sequences are SGHVS and FNYEAQ. Based on the CDR3 plus reference TRBV7-6 and TRBJ2-1, the full variable domain is GAGVSQSPRYKVTKRGQDVALRCDPISGHVSLYWYRQALGQGPEFLTYFNYEAQQDKSGLPNDRFSAERPEGSISTLTIQRTEQRDSAMYRCASSQGQAGGYGEQFFGPGTRLTVL.

This clone was found a few times. The chain employs TRBV28 and TRBJ1-2; D may be TRBD1 (5 bases). The germline V gene has CDR1 MDHEN and CDR2 SYDVKM. The CDR3 contains 14 residues. Trimming took 2 bases from V and 2 from J, leaving 9 bases between them. Here the CDR3 reads CASSLLGPNYGYTF. The CDR3 DNA reads TGTGCCAGCAGTTTACTGGGACCGAACTATGGCTACACCTTC.

The rearrangement uses TRBV29-1 and TRBJ2-5; 14 bases line up with TRBD2. The CDR3 spans 16 residues. The germline V gene encodes CDR1 SQVTM and CDR2 ANQGSEA. Trimming took 5 bases from V and 2 from J; bases not matched to a gene: 7. The CDR3 region has the DNA TGCAGCGTTATGGGACTAGCGGGAGTAGGGCAAGAGACCCAGTACTTC. Its protein is CSVMGLAGVGQETQYF.

A note on this clone: The junction departs from the called germline gene at one end, perhaps through a read error. J is TRBJ2-2 and V is TRBV6-8, with 10 bases matching TRBD1. This CDR3 is 19 amino acids long. CDR1 and CDR2 (germline): MNHGY, SAAAGT. For the CDR3, the DNA is TGTGCCATCAGTGGAGGACGCTCGACAGGGGGCCAGAACACCGGGGAGCTGTTTTTT. This translates into CAISGGRSTGGQNTGELFF.

This clone was recorded only once. The genes are TRBV6-8 and TRBJ1-1; D is unclear. Germline V gene sequence: CDR1 MNHGY, CDR2 SAAAGT. V was cut by 1 base and J by 1 base, with 7 bases left in between. The CDR3 length is 14 residues. The CDR3 region is CASSYLSGNTEAFF. In DNA, the CDR3 is TGTGCCAGCAGTTACTTATCTGGGAACACTGAAGCTTTCTTT.

V usage is TRBV18 and J usage is TRBJ2-2, with 8 bases matching TRBD2. Germline V gene sequence: CDR1 KGHSH, CDR2 LQKENI. Germline trimming cut 2 bases from V and 3 bases from J; bases unmatched to any gene: 2. This CDR3 region has 15 residues. The CDR3 nucleotides read TGTGCCAGCTCACCAAGCGGGAGTTACACCGGGGAGCTGTTTTTT. The encoded protein is CASSPSGSYTGELFF.

The rearrangement uses TRBV14 and TRBJ2-7; 7 positions match TRBD2. Germline V lookup: CDR1 SGHDN, CDR2 FVKESK. The CDR3 has 15 residues. Trimming cost V 1 base and J 1 base; bases outside gene matches: 4. The CDR3 here is CASSQVSGPSYEQYF. In DNA, the CDR3 is TGTGCCAGCAGCCAAGTTAGCGGGCCATCCTACGAGCAGTACTTC.

This clone was counted a few times. At one boundary the junction diverges from the germline segment, which might be a read error. The genes are TRBV6-8 and TRBJ2-5; 7 nucleotides match TRBD2. The CDR3 covers 14 residues. CDR1 is MNHGY and CDR2 is SAAAGT in the germline V gene. The CDR3 bases are TGTGCCACCCAAAAGGGACTAAACCAAGAGATCCAGTACTTC. Amino acids: CATQKGLNQEIQYF.

This chain joins TRBV11-3 and TRBJ1-1; D is perhaps TRBD1 (6 bases). This CDR3 spans 16 amino acids. Trimming stripped 3 bases from V and 2 bases from J, with 16 bases between. Germline V gene data show CDR1 as SGHNT and CDR2 as YENEEA. The CDR3 sequence: CASSLGNGGLNTEAFF. DNA for the CDR3: TGTGCCAGCAGCTTGGGAAATGGGGGGCTTAACACTGAAGCTTTCTTT.

V and J are TRBV11-3 and TRBJ2-2; D unclear. The CDR3 covers 15 residues. Germline V gene lookup returns CDR1 SGHNT and CDR2 YENEEA. V shed 1 base and J shed 7 bases, with 13 bases lying between them. The CDR3 DNA reads as TGTGCCAGCAGCTTAGGAAGGCCTAAGAACGGGGAGCTGTTTTTT. Translation: CASSLGRPKNGELFF.

This clone came up a few times. This chain connects TRBV6-8 to TRBJ2-5, with 13 positions matching TRBD2. Germline V lookup: CDR1 MNHGY, CDR2 SAAAGT. The CDR3 consists of 16 residues. Trimming removed 6 bases from V and 5 bases from J; junction bases left unmatched: 9. In nucleotides, the CDR3 is TGTGCCAGCAGCCTTACTAGCGGGAGGGCCACGGAGACCCAGTACTTC. Amino acids: CASSLTSGRATETQYF.

This clone appeared a few times. V gene TRBV14 combines with J gene TRBJ2-5; D is ambiguous. The CDR3 consists of 14 residues. V lost 1 base, J lost 5 bases, and 11 bases lay in between. Germline loops: CDR1 SGHDN, CDR2 FVKESK. The CDR3 is CASSQVAPVETQYF. The CDR3 DNA follows: TGTGCCAGCAGCCAAGTTGCCCCTGTGGAGACCCAGTACTTC.

This sequence joins TRBV6-8 and TRBJ2-4, with D possibly TRBD1 on 6 matching bases. The germline V gene has CDR1 MNHGY and CDR2 SAAAGT. This CDR3 has 12 amino acids. V lost 10 bases to trimming and J lost 9 bases, with 16 bases between them. This chain's CDR3 is CAIKGTDSIQYF. The CDR3 DNA follows: TGTGCCATCAAGGGGACGGACAGCATTCAGTACTTC.

The chain links TRBV29-1 to TRBJ1-2, with TRBD1 as a possible D gene (5 bases). The CDR3 length is 15 residues. Per the germline V gene, CDR1 is SQVTM and CDR2 is ANQGSEA. The V and J ends lost 8 bases and 6 bases respectively, with 25 bases between them. The CDR3 loop reads CSIAGSRWRSHGYTF. DNA of the CDR3: TGCAGCATCGCAGGGTCGCGCTGGCGTTCGCATGGCTACACCTTC.

The CDR3 DNA reads TGTGCCAGTCACCGGGACAGGGGGCCCTATGGCTACACCTTC. It specifies CASHRDRGPYGYTF. The chain uses TRBV19 and TRBJ1-2, with 12 bases aligning to TRBD1. The CDR3 totals 14 residues. Losses at the gene ends were 8 bases for V and 4 bases for J; bases not matched to a gene: 5. CDR1 LNHDA and CDR2 SQIVND come from the germline V gene (reference sequence). The variable domain in full, with the rest retrieved from reference TRBV19 and TRBJ1-2, is DGGITQSPKYLFRKEGQNVTLSCEQNLNHDAMYWYRQDPGQGLRLIYYSQIVNDFQKGDIAEGYSVSREKKESFPLTVTSAQKNPTAFYLCASHRDRGPYGYTFGSGTRLTVV.

This clone was recorded a few times. This sequence joins TRBV19 and TRBJ1-3; 9 bases are a match to TRBD1. The CDR3 has 15 amino acids. Germline V gives CDR1 LNHDA, CDR2 SQIVND (reference sequence). V shed 6 bases and J 4 bases; nucleotides not matched to a gene: 7. The CDR3 spells CASRVQGATGNTIYF. The CDR3 nucleotides read TGTGCCAGTAGGGTACAGGGGGCTACAGGAAACACCATATATTTT.

J is TRBJ2-3 and V is TRBV5-1; D is perhaps TRBD2 (6 bases). This CDR3 is built from 15 residues. V dropped 4 bases and J dropped 3 bases, with 15 bases sitting between them. Germline values: CDR1 SGHRS, CDR2 YFSETQ. Here the CDR3 reads CASSPRLGSTDTQYF. As DNA, the CDR3 is TGCGCCAGCAGCCCGAGACTAGGCTCAACAGATACGCAGTATTTT.

The V and J genes are TRBV16 and TRBJ1-3; no clear D. The CDR3 totals 13 residues. The V gene lost 4 bases and the J gene lost 4 bases, with 8 bases spanning the gap. From germline, CDR1 is KGHSY and CDR2 FQNENV. The CDR3 here is CASSRTAGNTIYF. Written as DNA, the CDR3 is TGTGCCAGCAGCCGGACTGCCGGAAACACCATATATTTT.

Within the sample, this clone is medium-sized. This chain joins TRBV6-8 and TRBJ1-1, with 8 positions matching TRBD1. V lost 6 bases, J lost 1 base, and 1 base stayed unmatched. Germline V gene data show CDR1 as MNHGY and CDR2 as SAAAGT. This CDR3 contains 13 residues. CDR3 DNA sequence: TGTGCCAGCAGGGGGACAGGGAACACTGAAGCTTTCTTT. It encodes CASRGTGNTEAFF.

The rearrangement joins TRBV15 to TRBJ2-7; D is undetermined. The CDR3 runs 16 residues. The germline V and J ends were trimmed by 0 bases and 2 bases, with 14 bases remaining between them. Germline values: CDR1 LNHNV, CDR2 YYDKDF (reference sequence). The CDR3 nucleotides are TGTGCCACCAGCAGAGATTTCCCCAAAGGTACCTACGAGCAGTACTTC. This encodes CATSRDFPKGTYEQYF.

This rearrangement joins TRBV11-3 to TRBJ1-3; TRBD1 might be the D (6 bases). CDR1 is SGHNT and CDR2 is YENEEA in the germline V gene. The CDR3 is 15 amino acids. Trimming shortened V by 4 bases and J by 0 bases, and 10 bases separated the two germline ends. Here the CDR3 DNA reads TGTGCCAGCAGCTCAGGGGAACCCTCTGGAAACACCATATATTTT. Translating gives CASSSGEPSGNTIYF.

The chain joins TRBV30 to TRBJ2-7; D is undetermined. Germline V CDR1 and CDR2: GTSNPN, SVGIG (reference sequence). The CDR3 contains 11 residues. Trimming removed 2 bases from V and 3 bases from J, with 5 bases in between. The CDR3 spells CAWSRNYEQYF. The CDR3 nucleotides are TGTGCCTGGAGTAGAAACTACGAGCAGTACTTC.